These 3 T cell receptor beta chains were all obtained from the same sample, sequenced in a study of CD8 T cells in ankylosing spondylitis. TCRdb used MiXCR to reprocess the 5' RACE reads, holding one entry per CDR3 protein. Among about 390,000 distinct CDR3 sequences, approximately 20% were seen once, and the ten largest hold about 16%. Study observations and caveats: Ankylosing spondylitis blood appeared to carry a characteristic TCR beta motif of eight or nine highly homologous variants.

The antigens for these receptors are not known. Source material: blood, either unsorted or a sorted T cell fraction (not recorded which). Receptor source: a male donor with ankylosing spondylitis.

The rearrangement joins TRBV7-3 to TRBJ2-2; the D gene is possibly TRBD1 (5 bases). The V end was cut by 0 bases, the J end by 6 bases, with 14 bases between. The CDR3 loop spans 16 amino acids. The germline V gene encodes CDR1 SGHTA and CDR2 FQGTGA. The DNA for the CDR3 is TGTGCCAGCAGCTTAACGGGGCAGCCAGGCGCCGGGGAGCTGTTTTTT. This sequence encodes CASSLTGQPGAGELFF.

This rearrangement joins TRBV25-1 to TRBJ2-2; D possibly corresponds to TRBD1 (5 bases). The CDR3 is made up of 13 amino acids. V gave up 7 bases and J gave up 4 bases, with 10 bases separating them. CDR1 and CDR2 (germline): MGHDK, SYGVNS. CDR3 sequence: CASTSGITGELFF. The CDR3 DNA reads TGTGCCAGCACATCAGGGATCACCGGGGAGCTGTTTTTT.

V gene TRBV20-1 combines with J gene TRBJ2-7, with D perhaps matching TRBD2 (5 bases). CDR1 and CDR2 from the germline V gene are DFQATT and SNEGSKA (reference sequence). With 3 bases removed from V and 5 bases from J, the gap between germline ends came to 20 bases. This CDR3 contains 15 residues. CDR3 coding DNA: TGCAGTGCTAGTGAGGCTATTGGGTCGAGGGACGAGCAGTACTTC. This codes for CSASEAIGSRDEQYF.